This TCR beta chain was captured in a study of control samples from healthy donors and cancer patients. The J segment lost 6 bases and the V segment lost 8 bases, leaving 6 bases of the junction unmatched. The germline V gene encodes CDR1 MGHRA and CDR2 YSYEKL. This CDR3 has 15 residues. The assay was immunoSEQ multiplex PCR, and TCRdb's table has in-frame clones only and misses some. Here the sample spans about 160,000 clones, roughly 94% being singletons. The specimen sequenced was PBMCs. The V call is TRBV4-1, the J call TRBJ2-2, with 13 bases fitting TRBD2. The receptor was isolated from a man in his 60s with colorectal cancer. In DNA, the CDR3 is TGCGCCAGCGGACTAGCGGGGGAGGTTTCCGGGGAGCTGTTTTTT. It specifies CASGLAGEVSGELFF.